This entry lists 26 T cell receptor beta chains sequenced from one sample in a study of shared clonotypes between healthy human individuals. Profiling relied on immunoSEQ multiplex PCR, and the TCRdb table lists in-frame clones only, not all of them. Of about half a million clones in the sample, about 78% were seen once. The sequencing sample was made of PBMCs. The receptors here all came from a woman aged 40-49 years in good health. Some clones in this sample may be carry-over from other donors' samples.

This chain uses TRBV5-1 with TRBJ1-1; 9 bases agree with TRBD1. Looked up from germline, CDR1 is SGHRS and CDR2 is YFSETQ. Trimming cost V 0 bases and J 5 bases; bases outside gene matches: 5. CDR3 length: 15 residues. The DNA of the CDR3 is TGCGCCAGCAGCTTGGAGACAGGGGGAGGGACTGAAGCTTTCTTT. Protein sequence: CASSLETGGGTEAFF.

This clone was seen only once. The V and J genes are TRBV6-1 and TRBJ2-2; TRBD1 is a possible D gene (5 bases). Germline lookup yields CDR1 MNHNS and CDR2 SASEGT. The CDR3 consists of 16 residues. Trimming removed 4 bases from V and 6 bases from J, with 18 bases in between. CDR3 region: CASSGVDSQSAGELFF. Here the CDR3 DNA reads TGTGCCAGCAGTGGGGTCGACAGTCAGTCGGCCGGGGAGCTGTTTTTT.

V and J are TRBV29-1 and TRBJ1-2, with 8 bases fitting TRBD1. Per the germline V gene, CDR1 is SQVTM and CDR2 is ANQGSEA. Unmatched junction bases numbered 10, after V lost 4 bases and J lost 6 bases. There are 14 residues in the CDR3. CDR3 sequence reads: CSVGAGGAQDGYTF. Here the CDR3 DNA reads TGCAGCGTTGGGGCAGGGGGCGCCCAAGATGGCTACACCTTC.

This clone was observed a handful of times. The chain uses TRBV5-5 and TRBJ2-1, with 7 bases matching TRBD2. The length of the CDR3 is 15 residues. In germline, CDR1 is SGHKS, CDR2 YYEKEE (reference sequence). Germline trimming cut 4 bases from V and 5 bases from J; bases unmatched to any gene: 9. DNA of the CDR3: TGTGCCAGCAGCCAGCCCCCTAGCGGACACAATGAGCAGTTCTTC. Its protein is CASSQPPSGHNEQFF.

The chain is built from TRBV25-1 and TRBJ2-5; 7 positions agree with TRBD1. CDR3 length: 17 amino acids. V dropped 5 bases and J dropped 4; count of bases not matched to a gene: 16. Germline assignment: CDR1 MGHDK and CDR2 SYGVNS. The CDR3 here is CASSSSGRGLFLETQYF. The CDR3 DNA follows: TGTGCCAGCAGTTCTTCAGGAAGGGGGCTATTTTTAGAGACCCAGTACTTC.

The chain recombines TRBV25-1 with TRBJ2-1; D is unclear. Trimming left V 3 bases short and J 7 bases short, with 16 bases between. The length of the CDR3 is 15 residues. Germline V gene data show CDR1 as MGHDK and CDR2 as SYGVNS. CDR3 residues: CASSDLRQISNEQFF. DNA for the CDR3: TGTGCCAGCAGTGATCTTCGGCAGATTTCTAATGAGCAGTTCTTC.

V usage is TRBV4-2 and J usage is TRBJ1-2; D might be TRBD1 (5 bases). The V and J ends lost 2 bases and 3 bases respectively, with 19 bases between them. The CDR3 consists of 17 residues. In germline, CDR1 is LGHNA, CDR2 YNFKEQ. This CDR3 reads CASSQRDTGRMYYGYTF. Written as DNA, the CDR3 is TGTGCCAGCAGCCAAAGGGATACGGGACGGATGTACTATGGCTACACCTTC.

The rearrangement uses TRBV6-5 and TRBJ2-7, with D perhaps matching TRBD2 (6 bases). Germline assignment: CDR1 MNHEY and CDR2 SVGAGI. The CDR3 contains 15 residues. For the CDR3, the DNA is TGTGCTGCATCGAAGGTGCGACCGGGGGCCTACGAGCAGTACTTC. Amino acids: CAASKVRPGAYEQYF.

The V and J genes are TRBV9 and TRBJ2-5; 9 bases are shared with TRBD2. This CDR3 spans 15 amino acids. V trimming: 2 bases; J trimming: 5 bases; junction bases outside the gene matches: 7. Germline V gives CDR1 SGDLS, CDR2 YYNGEE. The CDR3 spells CASSVAGGPRETQYF. DNA for the CDR3: TGTGCCAGCAGCGTGGCGGGAGGGCCAAGGGAGACCCAGTACTTC.

The DNA for the CDR3 is TGTGCCAGCAGCCCACGGAGCGGTTACGAGCAGTACTTC. Translated: CASSPRSGYEQYF. This sequence joins TRBV11-3 and TRBJ2-7; maybe TRBD2 (5 bases). Germline CDR1 SGHNT, CDR2 YENEEA. V lost 5 bases to trimming and J lost 4 bases, with 12 bases between them. CDR3 length equals 13 residues.

This chain links TRBV4-1 with TRBJ1-1; no firm D call. This CDR3 region has 13 residues. Per the germline V gene, CDR1 is MGHRA and CDR2 is YSYEKL. Trimming stripped 0 bases from V and 4 bases from J, with 6 bases between. The DNA for the CDR3 is TGCGCCAGCAGCCAAGATAGGATCACTGAAGCTTTCTTT. This encodes CASSQDRITEAFF.

The gene calls are TRBV29-1 and TRBJ2-1; 8 bases align to TRBD1. V shed 5 bases, J shed 2 bases, and the junction held 2 bases outside the gene matches. Germline V CDR1 and CDR2: SQVTM, ANQGSEA. The CDR3 length is 13 residues. The CDR3 DNA reads TGCAGCGTTACGGACAGGGCCTACAATGAGCAGTTCTTC. Protein product: CSVTDRAYNEQFF.

The CDR3 region has the DNA TGTGCCAGCAGTGTGTCTAGCGGGGGTTACAATGAGCAGTTCTTC. Protein: CASSVSSGGYNEQFF. The chain links TRBV6-4 to TRBJ2-1, with 10 bases identical to TRBD2. Trimming at V came to 4 bases and at J to 4 bases, leaving 4 bases not matched to a gene. Germline V lookup: CDR1 MRHNA, CDR2 SNTAGT. The CDR3 covers 15 residues.

The rearrangement links TRBV4-3 to TRBJ2-7; D may be TRBD1 (5 bases). Germline V CDR1 and CDR2: LGHNA, YSLEER. V was shortened by 0 bases and J by 6 bases, with 15 bases between the two germline ends. The CDR3 consists of 15 residues. In nucleotides, the CDR3 is TGCGCCAGCAGCCAAGATGCAGGGCTTAAGACCGAGCAGTACTTC. The encoded protein is CASSQDAGLKTEQYF.

CDR3 sequence: CASSGPTGLGNTIYF. The CDR3 region has the DNA TGTGCCAGCAGTGGGCCGACAGGGTTGGGAAACACCATATATTTT. The rearrangement uses TRBV2 and TRBJ1-3; the match to TRBD1 covers 7 bases. The V and J ends lost 4 bases and 4 bases, in that order; junction bases with no gene match: 7. CDR1 and CDR2 (germline): SNHLY, FYNNEI. The CDR3 runs 15 residues. Filled out from reference TRBV2 and TRBJ1-3, the complete variable domain reads EPEVTQTPSHQVTQMGQEVILRCVPISNHLYFYWYRQILGQKVEFLVSFYNNEISEKSEIFDDQFSVERPDGSNFTLKIRSTKLEDSAMYFCASSGPTGLGNTIYFGEGSWLTVV.

V gene TRBV19 combines with J gene TRBJ2-1; 9 bases align to TRBD1. The germline CDR1 and CDR2 sequences are LNHDA and SQIVND (reference sequence). This CDR3 is 15 amino acids long. After removal of 6 bases from V and 4 bases from J, the junction contained 7 bases not matched to a gene. DNA of the CDR3: TGTGCCAGTAGGACTGACAGGGGGGGTTACAATGAGCAGTTCTTC. This translates into CASRTDRGGYNEQFF.

This chain uses TRBV11-3 with TRBJ2-1, with D possibly called TRBD1 or TRBD2 (5 bases each). The length of the CDR3 is 13 residues. Germline V gives CDR1 SGHNT, CDR2 YENEEA. The ends were cut back, 1 base at V and 10 bases at J, with 11 bases in the middle. CDR3 region: CASSLAGPVEQFF. The CDR3 DNA follows: TGTGCCAGCAGCTTAGCGGGGCCCGTAGAGCAGTTCTTC.

The chain is built from TRBV7-9 and TRBJ2-5; possible D gene TRBD1, 5 bases. Gene TRBJ2-7 matches the end of the DNA better, so the J call may be wrong. The CDR3 length is 13 residues. Germline values: CDR1 SEHNR, CDR2 FQNEAQ (reference sequence). The CDR3 DNA reads TGTGCCAGCAGCGTCGACAGCGTCTACGAGCAGTACTTC. Encoded protein: CASSVDSVYEQYF.

This clone occurred a few times. V is TRBV28 and J is TRBJ1-5; no reliable D call. V lost 5 bases and J 0 bases, leaving 14 bases between the germline ends. CDR3 length: 16 residues. Looked up from germline, CDR1 is MDHEN and CDR2 is SYDVKM. CDR3 sequence reads: CASSANLRVSNQPQHF. CDR3 sequence (DNA): TGTGCCAGCAGTGCCAATCTCAGAGTTAGCAATCAGCCCCAGCATTTT.

CDR3 residues: CATSRTAGAYNEQFF. In DNA, the CDR3 is TGTGCCACCAGCAGGACCGCCGGAGCCTACAATGAGCAGTTCTTC. J is TRBJ2-1 and V is TRBV15; no firm D call. V lost 3 bases to trimming and J lost 2 bases, with 11 bases between them. In germline, CDR1 is LNHNV, CDR2 YYDKDF (reference sequence). The CDR3 consists of 15 residues. The variable domain in full, with the rest retrieved from reference TRBV15 and TRBJ2-1, is DAMVIQNPRYQVTQFGKPVTLSCSQTLNHNVMYWYQQKSSQAPKLLFHYYDKDFNNEADTPDNFQSRRPNTSFCFLDIRSPGLGDTAMYLCATSRTAGAYNEQFFGPGTRLTVL.

The chain carries TRBV10-2 and TRBJ2-7; 10 bases line up with TRBD2. This CDR3 has 14 residues. The V segment lost 7 bases and the J segment 5 bases; nucleotides outside the gene matches: 8. CDR1 and CDR2 (germline): WSHSY, SAAADI. As DNA, the CDR3 is TGCGCCAGCACTCCGGGACTAGCGTGGCACGAGCAGTACTTC. Residues: CASTPGLAWHEQYF.

The chain couples TRBV4-2 to TRBJ1-6; D is perhaps TRBD1 (6 bases). Germline lookup yields CDR1 LGHNA and CDR2 YNFKEQ. Trimming took off 0 bases at V and 5 bases at J, with 14 bases between the two ends. The CDR3 has 17 residues. CDR3 DNA: TGTGCCAGCAGCCAAGATCGGGGGGGGCAAAATAATTCACCCCTCCACTTT. The encoded protein is CASSQDRGGQNNSPLHF.

V gene TRBV10-3 combines with J gene TRBJ2-1; a possible D gene is TRBD2 (6 bases). The CDR3 contains 15 residues. Germline CDR1 reads ENHRY; CDR2 reads SYGVKD. Trimming took off 6 bases at V and 0 bases at J, with 12 bases between the two ends. Here the CDR3 reads CAIRRDLSSYNEQFF. The CDR3 nucleotides are TGTGCCATCAGGCGGGACTTAAGCTCCTACAATGAGCAGTTCTTC.

The V and J genes are TRBV28 and TRBJ2-1; 10 bases fit TRBD2. This CDR3 comprises 15 residues. V dropped 7 bases and J dropped 9; count of bases not matched to a gene: 12. CDR1 is MDHEN and CDR2 is SYDVKM in the germline V gene. The CDR3 bases are TGTGCCAGCACCTCTGGACTAGCGGTGGGGGGTGAGCAGTTCTTC. Its protein is CASTSGLAVGGEQFF.

The chain links TRBV4-1 to TRBJ2-7; D is perhaps TRBD2 (5 bases). Germline CDR1 is MGHRA and CDR2 is YSYEKL. This CDR3 spans 12 amino acids. Trimming took 4 bases from V and 12 from J, leaving 16 bases between them. The CDR3 reads CASSPVAGILYF. CDR3 coding DNA: TGCGCCAGCAGCCCCGTAGCCGGGATTTTGTACTTC.

The rearrangement links TRBV28 to TRBJ2-5, with 7 bases identical to TRBD2. Germline loops: CDR1 MDHEN, CDR2 SYDVKM. The junction had 9 bases not matched to a gene; V was cut back by 5 bases and J by 3 bases. The CDR3 consists of 15 residues. This chain's CDR3 is CASSGTGTTEETQYF. CDR3 coding DNA: TGTGCCAGCAGTGGAACCGGGACTACGGAAGAGACCCAGTACTTC. Full variable domain (remainder filled in from reference TRBV28 and TRBJ2-5): DVKVTQSSRYLVKRTGEKVFLECVQDMDHENMFWYRQDPGLGLRLIYFSYDVKMKEKGDIPEGYSVSREKKERFSLILESASTNQTSMYLCASSGTGTTEETQYFGPGTRLLVL.